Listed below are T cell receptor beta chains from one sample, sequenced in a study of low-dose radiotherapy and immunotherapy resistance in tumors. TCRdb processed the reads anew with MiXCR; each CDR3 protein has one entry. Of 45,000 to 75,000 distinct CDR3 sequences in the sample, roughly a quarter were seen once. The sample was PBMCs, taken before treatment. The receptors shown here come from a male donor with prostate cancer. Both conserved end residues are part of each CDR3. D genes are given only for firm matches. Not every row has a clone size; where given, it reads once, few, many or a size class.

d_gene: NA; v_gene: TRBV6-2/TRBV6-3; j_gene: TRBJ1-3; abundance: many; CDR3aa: CASRRRDSGNTIYF; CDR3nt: TGTGCCAGCAGACGCAGGGACTCTGGAAACACCATATATTTT
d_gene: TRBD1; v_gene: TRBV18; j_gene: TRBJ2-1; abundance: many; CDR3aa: CASSPGQGSNEQFF; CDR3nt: TGTGCCAGCTCACCTGGACAGGGTAGTAATGAGCAGTTCTTC
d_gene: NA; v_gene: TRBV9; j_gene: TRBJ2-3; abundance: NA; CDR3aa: CASSSPAGSTDTQYF; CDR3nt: TGTGCCAGCAGCTCCCCAGCGGGCAGCACAGATACGCAGTATTTT
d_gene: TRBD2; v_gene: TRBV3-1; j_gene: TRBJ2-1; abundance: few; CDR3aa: CASSQDESSGAYNEQFF; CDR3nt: TGTGCCAGCAGCCAAGATGAGTCTAGCGGGGCTTACAATGAGCAGTTCTTC
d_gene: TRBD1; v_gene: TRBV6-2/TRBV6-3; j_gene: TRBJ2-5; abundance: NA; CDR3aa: CASSYKTGGLETQYF; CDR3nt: TGTGCCAGCAGTTATAAGACAGGGGGCCTTGAGACCCAGTACTTC
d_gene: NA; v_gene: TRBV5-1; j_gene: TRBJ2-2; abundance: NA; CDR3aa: CASSLAESVNTGELFF; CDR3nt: TGCGCCAGCAGCTTGGCCGAATCCGTGAACACCGGGGAGCTGTTTTTT
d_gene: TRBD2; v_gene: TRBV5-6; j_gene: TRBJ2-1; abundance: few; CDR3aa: CTSSKQSTSGGYNEQFF; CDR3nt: TGTACCAGCAGCAAACAATCTACTAGCGGGGGCTACAATGAGCAGTTCTTC
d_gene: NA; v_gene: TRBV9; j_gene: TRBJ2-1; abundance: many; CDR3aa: CASSVVGSGVDEQFF; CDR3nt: TGTGCCAGCAGCGTAGTCGGTAGCGGCGTCGATGAGCAGTTCTTC
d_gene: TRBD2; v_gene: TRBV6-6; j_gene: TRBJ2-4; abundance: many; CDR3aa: CASSYSEGGNIQYF; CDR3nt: TGTGCCAGCAGTTACTCGGAGGGAGGGAACATTCAGTACTTC
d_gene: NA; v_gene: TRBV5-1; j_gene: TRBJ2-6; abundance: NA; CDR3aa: CASSLGPYGANVLTF; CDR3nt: TGCGCCAGCAGCTTGGGACCTTATGGGGCCAACGTCCTGACTTTC
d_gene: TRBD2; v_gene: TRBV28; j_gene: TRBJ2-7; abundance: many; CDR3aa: CASSRRPGGSYEQYF; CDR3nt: TGTGCCAGCAGCCGGAGGCCGGGAGGCTCCTACGAGCAGTACTTC
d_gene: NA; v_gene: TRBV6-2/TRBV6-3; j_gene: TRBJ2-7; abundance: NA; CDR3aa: CASSYIDSGYEQYF; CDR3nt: TGTGCCAGCAGTTACATAGATAGCGGCTACGAGCAGTACTTC
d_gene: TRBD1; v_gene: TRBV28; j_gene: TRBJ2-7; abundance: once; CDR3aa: CASRRNRVWGTGGNYEQYF; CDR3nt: TGTGCCAGCAGGCGTAACAGGGTGTGGGGGACAGGGGGGAACTACGAGCAGTACTTC
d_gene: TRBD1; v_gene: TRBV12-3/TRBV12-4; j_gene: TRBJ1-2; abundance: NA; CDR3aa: CASSLFGRGHGYTF; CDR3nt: TGTGCCAGCAGTTTATTTGGCAGGGGGCATGGCTACACCTTC
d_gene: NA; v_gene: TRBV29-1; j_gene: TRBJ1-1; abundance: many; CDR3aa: CSVFTGSTEAFF; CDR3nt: TGCAGCGTATTTACAGGGAGCACTGAAGCTTTCTTT
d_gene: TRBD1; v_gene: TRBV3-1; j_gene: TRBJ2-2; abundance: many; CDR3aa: CASPRTGGSHTGELFF; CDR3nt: TGTGCCAGCCCCCGGACAGGGGGCTCGCACACCGGGGAGCTGTTTTTT
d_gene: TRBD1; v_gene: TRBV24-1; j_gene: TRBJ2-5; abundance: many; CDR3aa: CATSESPLQGEVRETQYF; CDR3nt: TGTGCCACCAGTGAATCCCCCCTACAGGGGGAGGTTCGAGAGACCCAGTACTTC
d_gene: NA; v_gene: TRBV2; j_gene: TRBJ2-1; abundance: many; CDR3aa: CASSENTGNTNEQFF; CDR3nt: TGTGCCAGCAGTGAAAATACAGGGAATACAAATGAGCAGTTCTTC
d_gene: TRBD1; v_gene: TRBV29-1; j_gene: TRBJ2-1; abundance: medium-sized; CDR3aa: CSGNRQGGSEQFF; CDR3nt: TGCAGCGGAAATCGACAGGGCGGTAGTGAGCAGTTCTTC
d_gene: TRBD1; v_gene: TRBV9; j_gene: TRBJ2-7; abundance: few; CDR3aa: CASSRQGASSYEQYF; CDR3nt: TGTGCCAGCAGCCGACAGGGGGCAAGCTCCTACGAGCAGTACTTC
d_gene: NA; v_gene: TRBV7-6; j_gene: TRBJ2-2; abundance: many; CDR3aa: CASSSPGAGELFF; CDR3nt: TGTGCCAGCAGCTCTCCGGGGGCCGGGGAGCTGTTTTTT
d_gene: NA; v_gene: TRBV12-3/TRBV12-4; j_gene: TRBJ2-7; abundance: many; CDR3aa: CASTPDLGYEQYF; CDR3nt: TGTGCCAGCACCCCGGACTTGGGGTACGAGCAGTACTTC
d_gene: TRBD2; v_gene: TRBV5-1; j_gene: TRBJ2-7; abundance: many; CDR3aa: CASSLYLAGHEQYF; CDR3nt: TGCGCCAGCAGCTTGTATCTAGCGGGACACGAGCAGTACTTC
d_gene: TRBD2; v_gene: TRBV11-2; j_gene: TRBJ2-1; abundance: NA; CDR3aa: CASSLGGGLAVEQFF; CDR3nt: TGTGCCAGCAGCTTGGGGGGGGGACTAGCGGTAGAGCAGTTCTTC
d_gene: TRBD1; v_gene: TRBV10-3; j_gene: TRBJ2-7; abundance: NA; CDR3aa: CAISPGTGQHLYEQYF; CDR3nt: TGTGCCATCAGTCCAGGGACAGGGCAACACCTCTACGAGCAGTACTTC
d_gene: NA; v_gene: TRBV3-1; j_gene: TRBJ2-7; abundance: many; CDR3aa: CASSPGTFSGNEQYF; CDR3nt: TGTGCCAGCAGCCCCGGGACTTTTTCTGGGAACGAGCAGTACTTC
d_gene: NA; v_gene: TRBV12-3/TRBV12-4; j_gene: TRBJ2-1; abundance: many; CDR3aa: CASTLGLAGQFF; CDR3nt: TGTGCCAGCACCTTGGGTTTGGCAGGGCAGTTCTTC
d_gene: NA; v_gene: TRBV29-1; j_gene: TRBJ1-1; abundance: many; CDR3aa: CSVSTVVLSQAFF; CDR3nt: TGCAGCGTTAGCACCGTTGTCCTCTCCCAAGCTTTCTTT
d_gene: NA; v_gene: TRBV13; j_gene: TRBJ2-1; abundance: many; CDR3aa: CASSLGSYNEQFF; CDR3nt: TGTGCCAGCAGCTTAGGCAGCTACAATGAGCAGTTCTTC
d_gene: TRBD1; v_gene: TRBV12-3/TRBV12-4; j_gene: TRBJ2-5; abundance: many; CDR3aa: CASSNGTGLQETQYF; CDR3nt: TGTGCCAGCAGCAATGGGACAGGCCTCCAAGAGACCCAGTACTTC
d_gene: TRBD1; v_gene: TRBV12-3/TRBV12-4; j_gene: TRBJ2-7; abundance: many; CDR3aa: CASRDRSSSYEQYF; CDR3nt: TGTGCCAGCAGGGACAGGTCTTCCTCCTACGAGCAGTACTTC
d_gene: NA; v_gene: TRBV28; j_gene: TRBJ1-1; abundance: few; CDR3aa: CASSLVSRATEAFF; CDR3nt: TGTGCCAGCAGTTTAGTGAGCAGGGCCACTGAAGCTTTCTTT
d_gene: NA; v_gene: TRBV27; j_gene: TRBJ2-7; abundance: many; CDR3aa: CASSLSRPPYEQYF; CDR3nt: TGTGCCAGCAGTTTGTCTAGGCCCCCCTACGAGCAGTACTTC
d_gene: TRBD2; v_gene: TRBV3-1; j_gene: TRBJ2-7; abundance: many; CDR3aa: CASSRPLAGGTYEQYF; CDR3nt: TGTGCCAGCAGCCGACCCTTAGCGGGAGGCACCTACGAGCAGTACTTC
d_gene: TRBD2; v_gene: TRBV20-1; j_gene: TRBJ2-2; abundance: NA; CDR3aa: CSARDSQRGGSGGELFF; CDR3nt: TGCAGTGCTAGAGATAGCCAGCGGGGGGGCTCGGGCGGGGAGCTGTTTTTT